Sequencing of this T cell receptor (beta chain) was carried out in a study of cytomegalovirus exposure and HLA in healthy donors. General study findings and limits: Rare TCR sequences predominated, though certain public TCRs were found in many donors.

Only in-frame clones appear in the TCRdb table, and some are missing; sequencing was by immunoSEQ multiplex PCR. This table holds 170,000 or so clones, approximately 81% found once. The CDR3 consists of 15 residues. Germline CDR1 and CDR2: GTSNPN and SVGIG (reference sequence). V lost 3 bases to trimming and J lost 3 bases; unmatched junction nucleotides: 3. Concerning this clone itself: Its target is unknown.

The source of this sequence is a man aged 18-30 years in good health and CMV-seropositive. The sequencing input was PBMCs. This sequence joins TRBV30 and TRBJ1-6, with TRBD1 matching over 9 bases. The CDR3 sequence is CAWSMGQGYNSPLHF. The DNA for the CDR3 is TGTGCCTGGAGCATGGGACAGGGCTATAATTCACCCCTCCACTTT.